Listed here are 24 T cell receptor beta chains from one sample, sequenced in a study of T cells of healthy individuals. TCRdb called the 5' RACE reads again in MiXCR, with one record for every CDR3 protein. The data hold 100,000 or so distinct CDR3 sequences, with approximately 16% observed a single time. The receptors shown here come from a human donor in good health.

Regarding this clonotype: A much larger clone lies a single base off, so this may be a read error. The chain carries TRBV12-3 or TRBV12-4 and TRBJ1-1; D gene ambiguous. The CDR3 extends over 14 amino acids. The germline V and J ends were trimmed by 6 bases and 5 bases, with 16 bases remaining between them. CDR3: CASRPLGPTTEAFF. The CDR3 coding sequence is TGTGCCAGCAGACCTCTCGGACCGACAACTGAAGCTTTCTTT.

This clonotype was observed a handful of times. The chain uses TRBV24-1 and TRBJ2-5; 9 bases agree with TRBD2. The CDR3 is made up of 16 amino acids. V was pared by 3 bases and J by 4 bases, with 8 bases of the junction left unmatched. Germline V gene data show CDR1 as KGHDR and CDR2 as SFDVKD. CDR3 protein: CATSDPAAGGAETQYF. DNA of the CDR3: TGTGCCACCAGTGATCCCGCAGCGGGAGGTGCAGAGACCCAGTACTTC.

The CDR3 loop is CSALTGSYNSPLHF. For the CDR3, the DNA is TGCAGTGCCCTAACAGGTTCCTATAATTCACCCCTCCACTTT. The chain employs TRBV20-1 and TRBJ1-6, with D perhaps TRBD1 (5 bases). Trimming shortened V by 6 bases and J by 1 base, and 10 bases separated the two germline ends. The CDR3 is made up of 14 amino acids. CDR1 is DFQATT and CDR2 is SNEGSKA in the germline V gene (reference sequence).

The chain combines TRBV6-6 with TRBJ1-3, with TRBD1 matching over 7 bases. CDR3 size: 17 residues. In germline, CDR1 is MNHNY, CDR2 SVGAGI (reference sequence). Trimming at V came to 5 bases and at J to 0 bases, leaving 10 bases not matched to a gene. CDR3 region: CASSLTRQGPSGNTIYF. CDR3 nucleotides: TGTGCCAGCAGTCTTACACGACAGGGCCCCTCTGGAAACACCATATATTTT.

The chain joins TRBV12-3 or TRBV12-4 to TRBJ2-7, with 14 bases aligning to TRBD2. V trimming: 5 bases; J trimming: 6 bases; junction bases outside the gene matches: 3. CDR3 length equals 14 residues. CDR3 amino acids: CASSTGLAGGEQYF. In DNA, the CDR3 is TGTGCCAGCAGTACCGGACTAGCGGGAGGCGAGCAGTACTTC.

V usage is TRBV2 and J usage is TRBJ2-7; the match to TRBD1 covers 11 bases. The CDR3 is made up of 13 amino acids. V was pared by 6 bases and J by 6 bases, with 4 bases of the junction left unmatched. Per the germline V gene, CDR1 is SNHLY and CDR2 is FYNNEI. CDR3 region: CASSGDRGIEQYF. In DNA form, the CDR3 reads TGTGCCAGCAGCGGGGACAGGGGGATCGAGCAGTACTTC.

The chain couples TRBV12-3 or TRBV12-4 to TRBJ1-2; D is ambiguous. CDR3 length: 15 amino acids. V was cut by 5 bases and J by 4 bases, with 17 bases left in between. In DNA, the CDR3 is TGTGCCAGCAGTCATGGTAGGCGCGTCGGCTATGGCTACACCTTC. Translated, it gives CASSHGRRVGYGYTF.

This clonotype was observed at least ten times. This chain connects TRBV4-2 to TRBJ2-4; 9 nucleotides line up with TRBD2. J lost 3 bases, V lost 1 base, and 13 bases had no gene match. This CDR3 has 19 residues. The germline gives CDR1 LGHNA, CDR2 YNFKEQ. Here the CDR3 DNA reads TGTGCCAGCAGCCAAGGCAGGAATAGCGGGAGATATGTCAAAAACATTCAGTACTTC. Its protein product is CASSQGRNSGRYVKNIQYF.

In DNA, the CDR3 is TGTGCCAGCAATCGGGTTTCGTTTGATACGCAGTATTTT. It translates to CASNRVSFDTQYF. The V call is TRBV28, the J call TRBJ2-3, with no clear D. Germline V gives CDR1 MDHEN, CDR2 SYDVKM. Trimming stripped 7 bases from V and 6 bases from J, with 14 bases between. The CDR3 length is 13 residues.

The chain combines TRBV7-3 with TRBJ2-7, with D tentatively TRBD1 (6 bases). The CDR3 sequence is 14 residues long. V lost 2 bases and J lost 1, with 9 bases in between. Germline-derived CDR1 and CDR2 are SGHTA and FQGTGA. The CDR3 DNA follows: TGTGCCAGCAGCTTAGGACAGAGATCCTACGAGCAGTACTTC. Its translation: CASSLGQRSYEQYF.

The chain recombines TRBV6-5 with TRBJ1-3; D not resolved. Germline V gives CDR1 MNHEY, CDR2 SVGAGI. The V end lost 6 bases, the J end lost 4 bases, and 10 bases lay between the germline ends. The CDR3 is 13 residues long. The CDR3 DNA reads TGTGCCAGCAGCTCCCGCACCGGAAACACCATATATTTT. Translating it yields CASSSRTGNTIYF.

This clonotype was observed a handful of times. The chain combines TRBV10-3 with TRBJ1-6; 7 bases line up with TRBD1. The junction had 6 bases not matched to a gene; V was cut back by 10 bases and J by 6 bases. CDR3 length equals 13 residues. Germline-derived CDR1 and CDR2 are ENHRY and SYGVKD. The CDR3 spells CANSPGGNSPLHF. The CDR3 nucleotides are TGTGCCAACAGCCCAGGGGGTAATTCACCCCTCCACTTT.

This clonotype was picked up many times. This CDR3 is CASSPPDLDAQYF. The CDR3 DNA reads as TGTGCCAGCAGTCCCCCGGACCTCGACGCGCAGTATTTT. The chain employs TRBV27 and TRBJ2-3; no definite D call. The CDR3 has 13 residues. V was pared by 5 bases and J by 10 bases, with 16 bases between. From germline, CDR1 is MNHEY and CDR2 SMNVEV (reference sequence).

The CDR3 DNA reads as TGTGCCAGCAGCTTACGTCCCCCTGAGGGAGATACGCAGTATTTT. It specifies CASSLRPPEGDTQYF. V usage is TRBV7-8 and J usage is TRBJ2-3; tentatively, D is TRBD2 (5 bases). V lost 2 bases and J 5 bases, leaving 14 bases between the germline ends. The CDR3 is 15 amino acids. CDR1 is SGHVS and CDR2 is FQNEAQ in the germline V gene.

This clonotype was detected a few times. This chain joins TRBV5-1 and TRBJ2-5; 8 positions agree with TRBD1. V lost 2 bases, J lost 7 bases, and 1 base stayed unmatched. The CDR3 sequence is 12 residues long. Germline lookup yields CDR1 SGHRS and CDR2 YFSETQ. This chain's CDR3 is CASSLGQGTQYF. The CDR3 DNA reads as TGCGCCAGCAGCTTAGGACAGGGGACCCAGTACTTC. Supplemented by reference TRBV5-1 and TRBJ2-5, the full variable domain reads KAGVTQTPRYLIKTRGQQVTLSCSPISGHRSVSWYQQTPGQGLQFLFEYFSETQRNKGNFPGRFSGRQFSNSRSEMNVSTLELGDSALYLCASSLGQGTQYFGPGTRLLVL.

In this sample, this clonotype turned up many times. The gene calls are TRBV6-5 and TRBJ1-5, with unresolved D. Germline CDR1 MNHEY, CDR2 SVGAGI. V was cut by 0 bases and J by 6 bases, with 6 bases left in between. The CDR3 covers 13 residues. The CDR3 sequence is CASSYSIRQPQHF. DNA for the CDR3: TGTGCCAGCAGTTACTCGATTCGTCAGCCCCAGCATTTT.

This clonotype was recorded many times. CDR3 residues: CSATGTGGSPLHF. The CDR3 bases are TGCAGTGCTACCGGGACAGGGGGTTCACCCCTCCACTTT. The chain is built from TRBV20-1 and TRBJ1-6; the match to TRBD1 covers 11 bases. This CDR3 contains 13 residues. Unmatched junction bases numbered 2, after V lost 4 bases and J lost 9 bases. Per the germline V gene, CDR1 is DFQATT and CDR2 is SNEGSKA (reference sequence).

This sequence joins TRBV7-8 and TRBJ1-5; D unresolved. The V gene's germline CDR1 is SGHVS and CDR2 FQNEAQ. The germline V and J ends were trimmed by 2 bases and 0 bases, with 17 bases remaining between them. The CDR3 covers 18 residues. Written as DNA, the CDR3 is TGTGCCAGCAGCTTATCGATTTGGGAGAAATATAGCAATCAGCCCCAGCATTTT. This gives the protein CASSLSIWEKYSNQPQHF.

The table lists this clonotype with a few counts. The V and J genes are TRBV4-3 and TRBJ1-2; D possibly corresponds to TRBD1 (5 bases). V was clipped by 3 bases and J by 6 bases, with 14 bases between them. Germline CDR1 and CDR2: LGHNA and YSLEER. The CDR3 spans 14 residues. CDR3 loop: CASSQKRGGDGYTF. CDR3 nucleotides: TGCGCCAGCAGCCAGAAACGCGGGGGAGATGGCTACACCTTC.

This clonotype has only a few counts. V and J are TRBV21-1 and TRBJ1-1; the D call of TRBD1 is as the table states it, not checked on the DNA. TRBV21-1 is described as a pseudogene. CDR3 size: 15 residues. The CDR3 DNA sequence: TGTGCCAGCAGACCGGGACAGGGAAGGAACACTGAAGCTTTCTTT. Translation: CASRPGQGRNTEAFF.

Only a few counts were recorded for this clonotype. The rearrangement joins TRBV11-3 to TRBJ2-1, with TRBD1 matching 10 bases. Germline CDR1 is SGHNT and CDR2 is YENEEA. This CDR3 is built from 15 residues. Trimming at V came to 4 bases and at J to 8 bases, leaving 8 bases not matched to a gene. CDR3 nucleotide sequence: TGTGCCAGCAGCTCCCGGGACAGGGGAAATCATGAGCAGTTCTTC. It yields the protein CASSSRDRGNHEQFF.

The chain has TRBV11-2 and TRBJ1-2, with D tentatively TRBD1 (6 bases). Trimming took 3 bases from V and 0 from J, leaving 11 bases between them. CDR3 length: 15 amino acids. Germline assignment: CDR1 SGHAT and CDR2 FQNNGV. CDR3 protein: CASSFSGDSNYGYTF. The CDR3 bases are TGTGCCAGCAGCTTCTCAGGGGACTCTAACTATGGCTACACCTTC.

This clonotype was counted only a few times. The chain uses TRBV21-1 and TRBJ2-7; TRBD1 is the table's D call and was not checked against the DNA. TRBV21-1 is marked as a pseudogene. This CDR3 region has 14 residues. CDR3 sequence (DNA): TGTGCCAGCCCCAAGGGGACAAGGACCTACGAGCAGTACTTC. This gives the protein CASPKGTRTYEQYF.

This chain links TRBV10-3 with TRBJ1-1, with D perhaps matching TRBD1 (6 bases). V lost 11 bases and J 1 base, leaving 11 bases between the germline ends. The CDR3 totals 12 residues. Germline V lookup: CDR1 ENHRY, CDR2 SYGVKD. In nucleotides, the CDR3 is TGTGCCTCACGAGGGGGGAACACTGAAGCTTTCTTT. This encodes CASRGGNTEAFF.